The sequence of this T cell receptor (beta chain) was determined in a study of regulatory T cells in long-lasting Graves disease. Turning to this clonotype: The antigen remains unidentified.

The time point is: newly diagnosed GD, antithyroid drugs for less than 3 months. TCR sequences were obtained from RNA taken from PBMCs. EDTA tubes were used for drawing around 9 milliliters of peripheral blood. Broader study findings: Graves' patients with persistent disease showed TCR diversity lower than patients newly diagnosed. New patients shared fewer public clonotypes (approximately 970) than persistent patients did (about 3,000).

Germline assignment: CDR1 SGHAT and CDR2 FQNNGV. Trimming removed 5 bases at V and 4 bases at J, with 15 bases between. The CDR3 totals 15 residues. Arm-PCR of CDR3 regions and iRepertoire HTBI primers were the basis on which TCR beta libraries were built. TCRdb ran MiXCR on the multiplex PCR reads and lists one entry per CDR3 protein. The data contain around 500,000 distinct CDR3 sequences, around an eighth of them singletons. The sample was also linked to a second study, of T cells in Graves' hyperthyroidism and ophthalmopathy. From that paper: Blood samples included most of the expanded thyroid clonotypes exceeding 0.001.

V usage is TRBV11-2 and J usage is TRBJ2-1; maybe TRBD2 (5 bases). This specimen was peripheral blood mononuclear cells (PBMCs), taken at new diagnosis, from a patient treated with antithyroid drugs. This sequence was found in a man aged 25 to 40 with Graves disease. CDR3 coding DNA: TGTGCCAGCAGCCAAATCCGGGGAGAATACAATGAGCAGTTCTTC. Translation gives CASSQIRGEYNEQFF.